The following is a T cell receptor beta chain sequence with its context. Its specific antigen is unknown. A read error may account for a junction end that differs from germline. These data come from a study of early T cells in non-severe SARS-CoV-2 infection listed by TCRdb under 2021. Some background on the complete study: Bulk RNA from unsorted whole blood was used for TCR sequencing, so alpha and beta chains could not be paired. Overall study results and their limits: VDJdb matching was skewed toward anti-spike CD8 responses and likely underestimated virus-specific expansions by missing private and CD4 specificities.

Set within a cohort of healthcare workers in London, UK, this nested case-control study involved weekly PCR testing of nasopharyngeal swabs along with blood sampling. Healthcare workers were recruited between 23 and 31 March 2020, during the week of the UK lockdown, and were followed weekly for up to about 15 weeks. Receptor libraries were prepared by 5' RACE. Sequencing instrument: NextSeq 500. In the TCR library protocol, unique molecular identifiers were attached to individual cDNA molecules to correct for PCR bias and sequencing error. Sequencing covered both TCR alpha and beta chains, and within each sample the abundances of alpha and beta sequences were tightly co-correlated. As for the original processing: Decombinator V4 was used to annotate the V gene, J gene and CDR3 of the TCR sequences. TCRs were defined as expanded if a significant change between any two time points was detected under a Poisson model with p below 0.0001. TCR abundances were normalised to the total number of TCRs sequenced per sample and expressed as counts per million. A search of VDJdb, accessed on 1 November 2021, was run for TCRs annotated to CMV, EBV and SARS-CoV-2, with TCRs annotated for multiple antigens excluded. Using fastp trimming at Q25 and MiXCR clonotype assembly, TCRdb reanalyzed the public sequencing data and kept in-frame beta chains. Identical CDR3 protein sequences are pooled into one entry, listed with their most common genes and DNA. These V and J calls originate from TCRdb's pipeline instead of the authors' own analysis. The sample records approximately 40,000 distinct CDR3 sequences, roughly 9.9% of which are singletons. Of the sample, around 12% is held by the ten largest clones.

The TCR comes from an adult who was a healthcare worker with PCR-confirmed SARS-CoV-2 infection or an uninfected control (not recorded which). What was sequenced was whole blood.

The CDR3 region has the sequence CASSLPSRDTQYF. The nucleotide sequence reads TGTGCCAGCAGCCTCCCGAGCAGAGATACGCAGTATTTT. This receptor chain uses TRBV11-2 and TRBJ2-3, with the D segment identity uncertain. The CDR3 covers 13 residues, taking in both the cysteine and the phenylalanine. Of all the DNA, just the CDR3 is kept, 39 bases in frame from base 1. CDR1 and CDR2 are read off the germline V gene as SGHAT and FQNNGV.